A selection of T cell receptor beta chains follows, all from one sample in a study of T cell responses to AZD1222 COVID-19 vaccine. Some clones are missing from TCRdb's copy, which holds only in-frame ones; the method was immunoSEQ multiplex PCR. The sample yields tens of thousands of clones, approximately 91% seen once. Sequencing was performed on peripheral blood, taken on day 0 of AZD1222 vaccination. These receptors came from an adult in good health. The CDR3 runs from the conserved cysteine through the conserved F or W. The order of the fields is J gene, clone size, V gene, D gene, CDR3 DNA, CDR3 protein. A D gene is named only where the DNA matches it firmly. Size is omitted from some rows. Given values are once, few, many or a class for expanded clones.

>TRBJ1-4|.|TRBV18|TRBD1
TGTGCCAGCTCACCCTCCGGGACAGGAGGGGAAAAACTGTTTTTT
CASSPSGTGGEKLFF
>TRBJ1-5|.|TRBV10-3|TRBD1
TGTGCCATCAGTGAGTCAAATCAGGGGGCAAGCAATCAGCCCCAGCATTTT
CAISESNQGASNQPQHF
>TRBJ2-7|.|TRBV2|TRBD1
TGTGCCAGCAGAGTCACAGGGGTTACCAACGAGCAGTACTTC
CASRVTGVTNEQYF
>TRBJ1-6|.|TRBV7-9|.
TGTGCCAGCAGCTTAGGATTTGGGGGGGATTCACCCCTCCACTTT
CASSLGFGGDSPLHF
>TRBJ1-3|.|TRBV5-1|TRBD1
TGCGCCAGCAGCTTGGGAACAGGGGTATCTGGAAACACCATATATTTT
CASSLGTGVSGNTIYF
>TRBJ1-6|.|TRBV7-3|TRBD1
TGTGCCAGCAGCCGTACACCGGGACAGGGAATGAGTTCACCCCTCCACTTT
CASSRTPGQGMSSPLHF
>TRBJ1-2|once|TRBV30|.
TGTGCCTCAAGACAGATACTCGGTCCGGGGGGCTACACCTTC
CASRQILGPGGYTF
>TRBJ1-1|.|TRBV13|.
TGTGCCAGCAGTTTGGGCTCCGAAGCTTTCTTT
CASSLGSEAFF
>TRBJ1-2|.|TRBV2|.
TGTGCCAGCAGTGGCTCGACAGACTATGGCTACACCTTC
CASSGSTDYGYTF
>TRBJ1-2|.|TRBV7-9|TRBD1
TGTGCCAGCAGCTTCGGACAGGGGGCCTATGGCTACACCTTC
CASSFGQGAYGYTF
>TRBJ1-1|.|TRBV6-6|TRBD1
TGTGCCAGCAGGCCCGGGACAGGGTGGACTGAAGCTTTCTTT
CASRPGTGWTEAFF
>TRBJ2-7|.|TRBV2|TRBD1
TGTGCCAGCAGTGAACTGGGCCAGGGGGCGGTCGAGCAGTACTTC
CASSELGQGAVEQYF
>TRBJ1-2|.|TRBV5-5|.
TGTGCCAGCAGTATCACTACCACCCTAAATAAACAGAAGTTAGATGGCTACACCTTC
CASSITTTLNKQKLDGYTF
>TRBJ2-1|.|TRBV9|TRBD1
TGTGCCAGCAGCGTATCAGGGGGATCGAGCAATGAGCAGTTCTTC
CASSVSGGSSNEQFF
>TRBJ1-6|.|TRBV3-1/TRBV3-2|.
TGTGCCAGCAGCCAAGCCCGCCGTCCAAATTCACCCCTCCACTTT
CASSQARRPNSPLHF
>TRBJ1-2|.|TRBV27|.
TGTGCCAGCAGTCCCCTTGGACTTACGTATGGCTACACCTTC
CASSPLGLTYGYTF
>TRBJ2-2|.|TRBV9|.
TGTGCCAGCAGCATCCAGACGTTGAGTACCGGGGAGCTGTTTTTT
CASSIQTLSTGELFF
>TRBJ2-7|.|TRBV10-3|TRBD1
TGTGCCATCAGCCCGGGACAGGGACTATACGAGCAGTACTTC
CAISPGQGLYEQYF
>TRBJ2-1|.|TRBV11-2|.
TGTGCCAGCAGCTTAGTACAGGCTATGCAGTTCTTC
CASSLVQAMQFF
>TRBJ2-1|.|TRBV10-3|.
TGTGCCACCTCGGCAGTCTCCTACAATGAGCAGTTCTTC
CATSAVSYNEQFF
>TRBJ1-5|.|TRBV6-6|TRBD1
TGTGCCAGCAGAAGACAGGGAGGGAGCAATCAGCCCCAGCATTTT
CASRRQGGSNQPQHF